The entry below describes one T cell receptor beta chain. Its antigen remains unknown. This record belongs to a study of identifying expanded T cells in peripheral blood. Findings and caveats of the study: Over approximately two and four weeks, about 17 and 20 clones changed, versus approximately 1.2 between replicates. Approximately 2-week clone count variance significantly increased as total template count grew.

Profiling relied on immunoSEQ multiplex PCR, and the TCRdb table lists in-frame clones only, not all of them. The sample lists about 84,000 clones, around 87% occurring once. This CDR3 comprises 15 residues. The V and J ends lost 2 bases and 5 bases respectively, with 15 bases between them. Per the germline V gene, CDR1 is SNHLY and CDR2 is FYNNEI. No infections or other immune events were documented during collection. The chain employs TRBV2 and TRBJ1-1, with D tentatively TRBD1 (6 bases). Specimen: blood. This clonotype was obtained from a person aged 18 to 75 in good health. The CDR3 DNA follows: TGTGCCAGCAGTGAATCGGGGGCTGGTAGAACTGAAGCTTTCTTT. Its translation is CASSESGAGRTEAFF.